These 31 T cell receptor beta chains share one sample of origin, sequenced in a study of T cell responses to AZD1222 COVID-19 vaccine. The table came from immunoSEQ multiplex PCR; TCRdb's copy has only in-frame clones and leaves some out. The sample lists 100,000 to 120,000 clones; about nine tenths were seen once. This sample comprised peripheral blood, obtained on day 0 of AZD1222 vaccination. Source of these receptors: an adult in good health.

The chain joins TRBV12-5 to TRBJ1-2; D is unresolved. Looked up from germline, CDR1 is LGHNT and CDR2 is FRNRAP. V was pared by 5 bases and J by 4 bases, with 11 bases between. This CDR3 is built from 13 residues. CDR3 amino acids: CASGPETVYGYTF. CDR3 DNA: TGTGCTAGTGGTCCCGAAACAGTCTATGGCTACACCTTC.

The CDR3 region is CASSQGGASTDTQYF. The DNA for the CDR3 is TGTGCCAGCAGCCAAGGTGGGGCTTCCACAGATACGCAGTATTTT. This chain joins TRBV3-1 (or the pseudogene TRBV3-2) and TRBJ2-3; a possible D gene is TRBD1 (5 bases). V was clipped by 1 base and J by 2 bases, with 10 bases between them. The CDR3 loop spans 15 amino acids. Per germline, CDR1 LGHDT and CDR2 YNNKEL (reference sequence).

This clone has more than one count but fewer than ten. The chain employs TRBV9 and TRBJ2-3; D might be TRBD1 or TRBD2, each matching 5 bases. CDR3 length: 15 amino acids. The V and J ends lost 1 base and 4 bases respectively, with 13 bases between them. Germline lookup yields CDR1 SGDLS and CDR2 YYNGEE. CDR3 sequence: CASSVQGVIADTQYF. The CDR3 bases are TGTGCCAGCAGCGTACAGGGAGTAATCGCAGATACGCAGTATTTT.

The CDR3: CASGLVNRAPGNTIYF. The CDR3 DNA follows: TGTGCTAGTGGTTTGGTGAACCGGGCCCCTGGAAACACCATATATTTT. The rearrangement links TRBV12-5 to TRBJ1-3, with unresolved D. Germline loops: CDR1 LGHNT, CDR2 FRNRAP. Trimming cost V 0 bases and J 2 bases, with 11 bases left between them. The CDR3 spans 16 residues. Full variable domain (remainder filled in from reference TRBV12-5 and TRBJ1-3): DARVTQTPRHKVTEMGQEVTMRCQPILGHNTVFWYRQTMMQGLELLAYFRNRAPLDDSGMPKDRFSAEMPDATLATLKIQPSEPRDSAVYFCASGLVNRAPGNTIYFGEGSWLTVV.

The gene calls are TRBV5-1 and TRBJ1-4; D gene ambiguous. CDR1 SGHRS and CDR2 YFSETQ come from the germline V gene. The CDR3 has 15 residues. With 0 bases removed from V and 5 bases from J, the gap between germline ends came to 11 bases. CDR3 sequence: CASSLEAAYNEKLFF. CDR3 sequence (DNA): TGCGCCAGCAGCTTGGAGGCAGCTTACAATGAAAAACTGTTTTTT. The full variable domain, in which reference TRBV5-1 and TRBJ1-4 provide the parts outside the CDR3, is KAGVTQTPRYLIKTRGQQVTLSCSPISGHRSVSWYQQTPGQGLQFLFEYFSETQRNKGNFPGRFSGRQFSNSRSEMNVSTLELGDSALYLCASSLEAAYNEKLFFGSGTQLSVL.

J is TRBJ1-1 and V is TRBV30; D is uncertain. The CDR3 is made up of 12 amino acids. V was trimmed by 0 bases and J by 5 bases, leaving 7 bases between them. Per germline, CDR1 GTSNPN and CDR2 SVGIG (reference sequence). For the CDR3, the DNA is TGTGCCTGGAGTGTACGAAGGACTGAAGCTTTCTTT. It translates to CAWSVRRTEAFF.

This chain uses TRBV5-8 with TRBJ1-2; D unresolved. Trimming cost V 5 bases and J 0 bases, with 2 bases left between them. Germline V gene data show CDR1 as SGHTS and CDR2 as YDEGEE. CDR3 length: 11 amino acids. CDR3: CASRPNYGYTF. CDR3 coding DNA: TGTGCCAGCAGGCCTAACTATGGCTACACCTTC. The full variable domain, rest sourced from reference TRBV5-8 and TRBJ1-2, is EAGVTQSPTHLIKTRGQQATLRCSPISGHTSVYWYQQALGLGLQFLLWYDEGEERNRGNFPPRFSGRQFPNYSSELNVNALELEDSALYLCASRPNYGYTFGSGTRLTVV.

The chain combines TRBV19 with TRBJ1-2; D is unresolved. The CDR3 extends over 14 amino acids. Germline CDR1 and CDR2: LNHDA and SQIVND (reference sequence). V dropped 5 bases and J dropped 0 bases, with 10 bases sitting between them. The DNA for the CDR3 is TGTGCCAGTAGTTCCCGACCGACTAACTATGGCTACACCTTC. Amino acid sequence: CASSSRPTNYGYTF.

The chain couples TRBV11-3 to TRBJ1-1; tentatively, D is TRBD1 (6 bases). The CDR3 contains 15 residues. The germline CDR1 and CDR2 sequences are SGHNT and YENEEA. Trimming stripped 2 bases from V and 2 bases from J, with 12 bases between. Here the CDR3 DNA reads TGTGCCAGCAGCTTAATGCTCGGGACAAACACTGAAGCTTTCTTT. It encodes CASSLMLGTNTEAFF.

The CDR3 protein is CASSSTGGYTEAFF. DNA for the CDR3: TGCGCCAGCAGCTCGACAGGGGGCTACACTGAAGCTTTCTTT. The chain recombines TRBV5-1 with TRBJ1-1; 10 bases match TRBD1. This CDR3 is built from 14 residues. The ends lost 3 bases at V and 3 bases at J; junction bases unmatched: 2. Germline loops: CDR1 SGHRS, CDR2 YFSETQ.

In the case of this clone: Other nucleotide sequences in the sample specify the same CDR3. The genes are TRBV28 and TRBJ1-2, with unresolved D. The V gene's germline CDR1 is MDHEN and CDR2 SYDVKM. The length of the CDR3 is 12 residues. V was trimmed by 2 bases and J by 3 bases, leaving 4 bases between them. DNA for the CDR3: TGTGCCAGCAGTTTACGGGACTATGGCTACACCTTC. It is translated as CASSLRDYGYTF.

V gene TRBV9 combines with J gene TRBJ2-1; 11 positions match TRBD2. This CDR3 is built from 17 residues. The V segment lost 4 bases and the J segment 0 bases; nucleotides outside the gene matches: 6. Germline CDR1 and CDR2: SGDLS and YYNGEE. The CDR3 is CASSSRLAGSSYNEQFF. CDR3 nucleotide sequence: TGTGCCAGCAGCTCTCGACTAGCGGGGAGCTCCTACAATGAGCAGTTCTTC.

This chain uses TRBV6-5 with TRBJ2-2; D unclear. The V gene lost 0 bases and the J gene lost 4 bases, with 9 bases spanning the gap. The germline gives CDR1 MNHEY, CDR2 SVGAGI. The CDR3 extends over 15 amino acids. CDR3 region: CASSYSGQPTGELFF. CDR3 nucleotides: TGTGCCAGCAGTTACTCGGGTCAACCCACCGGGGAGCTGTTTTTT.

The chain employs TRBV30 and TRBJ1-3; D possibly corresponds to TRBD1 (6 bases). CDR1 is GTSNPN and CDR2 is SVGIG in the germline V gene (reference sequence). V was trimmed by 7 bases and J by 0 bases, leaving 13 bases between them. The CDR3 consists of 14 residues. CDR3 DNA: TGTGCCTCCAGCAGGGGCTTCTCTGGAAACACCATATATTTT. This translates into CASSRGFSGNTIYF.

This sequence joins TRBV28 and TRBJ1-4; possible D gene TRBD1, 6 bases. The ends were cut back, 2 bases at V and 8 bases at J, with 6 bases in the middle. Germline CDR1 MDHEN, CDR2 SYDVKM. CDR3 length: 12 amino acids. CDR3: CASSLGGEKLFF. Here the CDR3 DNA reads TGTGCCAGCAGTTTAGGGGGCGAAAAACTGTTTTTT.

The CDR3, as DNA: TGCGCCAGCAGCCTCGGACAGGGGAGCTATGGCTACACCTTC. It codes for CASSLGQGSYGYTF. V usage is TRBV5-1 and J usage is TRBJ1-2, with 9 positions matching TRBD1. This CDR3 has 14 residues. Germline V gene sequence: CDR1 SGHRS, CDR2 YFSETQ. Germline trimming cut 4 bases from V and 4 bases from J; bases unmatched to any gene: 5. Full variable domain (outside the CDR3, taken from reference TRBV5-1 and TRBJ1-2): KAGVTQTPRYLIKTRGQQVTLSCSPISGHRSVSWYQQTPGQGLQFLFEYFSETQRNKGNFPGRFSGRQFSNSRSEMNVSTLELGDSALYLCASSLGQGSYGYTFGSGTRLTVV.

The chain has TRBV27 and TRBJ2-7; tentatively, D is TRBD1 or TRBD2 (5 bases each). The CDR3 extends over 15 amino acids. CDR1 is MNHEY and CDR2 is SMNVEV in the germline V gene (reference sequence). The V end was cut by 5 bases, the J end by 0 bases, with 14 bases between. The CDR3 spells CASSPMRDGSYEQYF. CDR3 DNA: TGTGCCAGCAGTCCGATGAGGGACGGCTCCTACGAGCAGTACTTC.

The chain couples TRBV5-1 to TRBJ1-4; 8 positions agree with TRBD1. After removal of 4 bases from V and 0 bases from J, the junction contained 8 bases not matched to a gene. The CDR3 covers 17 residues. Germline V gives CDR1 SGHRS, CDR2 YFSETQ. CDR3 DNA: TGCGCCAGCAGCCCTGACAGGGGCCGGGCAACTAATGAAAAACTGTTTTTT. It translates to CASSPDRGRATNEKLFF.

This chain connects TRBV27 to TRBJ1-1; possibly TRBD1 for D (6 bases). The CDR3 is made up of 18 amino acids. V lost 6 bases and J lost 4, with 27 bases in between. Germline CDR1 MNHEY, CDR2 SMNVEV (reference sequence). DNA for the CDR3: TGTGCCAGCAGACCCGTGACAGGAGGCTTTAAGCCTGGCACTGAAGCTTTCTTT. Amino acid sequence: CASRPVTGGFKPGTEAFF.

The chain links TRBV5-1 to TRBJ1-2; the D is unclear. V shed 0 bases and J shed 0 bases, with 6 bases lying between them. This CDR3 spans 14 amino acids. Germline V gene sequence: CDR1 SGHRS, CDR2 YFSETQ. This CDR3 reads CASSLEEANYGYTF. The CDR3 DNA reads TGCGCCAGCAGCTTGGAAGAAGCTAACTATGGCTACACCTTC. The entire variable domain, with the rest obtained from reference TRBV5-1 and TRBJ1-2, is as follows: KAGVTQTPRYLIKTRGQQVTLSCSPISGHRSVSWYQQTPGQGLQFLFEYFSETQRNKGNFPGRFSGRQFSNSRSEMNVSTLELGDSALYLCASSLEEANYGYTFGSGTRLTVV.

V and J are TRBV5-6 and TRBJ2-3, with D unclear. V was trimmed by 1 base and J by 2 bases, leaving 11 bases between them. CDR3 length: 15 amino acids. CDR1 is SGHDT, CDR2 YYEEEE, per germline. The DNA of the CDR3 is TGTGCCAGCAGCTTGCTCGAAGGCGACACAGATACGCAGTATTTT. Its protein is CASSLLEGDTDTQYF.

J is TRBJ2-3 and V is TRBV11-3, with D possibly called TRBD1 or TRBD2 (5 bases each). CDR1 and CDR2 from the germline V gene are SGHNT and YENEEA. The CDR3 totals 13 residues. Trimming pared 5 bases from V and 2 bases from J, leaving 8 bases between. CDR3 nucleotide sequence: TGTGCCAGCAGCCCAGGGACCACAGATACGCAGTATTTT. Protein: CASSPGTTDTQYF. Based on the CDR3 plus reference TRBV11-3 and TRBJ2-3, the full variable domain is EAGVVQSPRYKIIEKKQPVAFWCNPISGHNTLYWYLQNLGQGPELLIRYENEEAVDDSQLPKDRFSAERLKGVDSTLKIQPAELGDSAVYLCASSPGTTDTQYFGPGTRLTVL.

The chain combines TRBV25-1 with TRBJ1-1; D is unclear. The CDR3 contains 16 residues. Trimming shortened V by 1 base and J by 0 bases, and 12 bases separated the two germline ends. CDR1 is MGHDK and CDR2 is SYGVNS in the germline V gene. CDR3 region: CASSESLGPMNTEAFF. CDR3 nucleotides: TGTGCCAGCAGTGAATCCTTAGGACCGATGAACACTGAAGCTTTCTTT.

This sequence joins TRBV4-1 and TRBJ1-6, with D unresolved. From germline, CDR1 is MGHRA and CDR2 YSYEKL. The CDR3 has 18 amino acids. V lost 0 bases and J lost 0, with 12 bases in between. This CDR3 is CASSQDPIIGSYNSPLHF. CDR3 DNA: TGCGCCAGCAGCCAAGATCCCATTATAGGCTCCTATAATTCACCCCTCCACTTT.

This rearrangement joins TRBV3-1 (or the pseudogene TRBV3-2) to TRBJ2-1; possible D gene TRBD1, 5 bases. CDR1 and CDR2 from the germline V gene are LGHDT and YNNKEL (reference sequence). Trimming pared 4 bases from V and 12 bases from J, leaving 13 bases between. The CDR3 has 12 residues. CDR3 sequence (DNA): TGTGCCAGCAGCCTTGCTAGGGGTGGGCAGTTCTTC. As protein: CASSLARGGQFF.

This sequence joins TRBV15 and TRBJ2-7; tentative D call: TRBD1 (5 bases). Germline CDR1 is LNHNV and CDR2 is YYDKDF (reference sequence). The CDR3 consists of 15 residues. The V end was cut by 3 bases, the J end by 0 bases, with 12 bases between. The CDR3 DNA sequence: TGTGCCACCAGCAGTGGGGCCTTATACTCCTACGAGCAGTACTTC. It translates to CATSSGALYSYEQYF.

This clone was detected only a few times. This sequence joins TRBV19 and TRBJ1-5; D gene unclear. Trimming stripped 3 bases from V and 6 bases from J, with 9 bases between. Looked up from germline, CDR1 is LNHDA and CDR2 is SQIVND (reference sequence). The CDR3 covers 13 residues. This CDR3 is CASSIQVGQPQHF. The CDR3 region has the DNA TGTGCCAGTAGTATCCAGGTTGGTCAGCCCCAGCATTTT.

This chain joins TRBV28 and TRBJ2-7; 9 nucleotides line up with TRBD1. Per the germline V gene, CDR1 is MDHEN and CDR2 is SYDVKM. There are 13 residues in the CDR3. V dropped 7 bases and J dropped 4; count of bases not matched to a gene: 5. The CDR3 reads CASKQTGGYEQYF. The CDR3, as DNA: TGTGCCAGCAAACAGACAGGGGGATACGAGCAGTACTTC.

This rearrangement joins TRBV11-3 to TRBJ1-1; TRBD1 might be the D (6 bases). The CDR3 covers 14 residues. Trimming left V 5 bases short and J 1 base short, with 11 bases between. The germline CDR1 and CDR2 sequences are SGHNT and YENEEA. The CDR3 spells CASSTGGRNTEAFF. In DNA form, the CDR3 reads TGTGCCAGCAGCACCGGGGGCAGGAACACTGAAGCTTTCTTT.

The CDR3: CASSLDNRGYGYTF. The CDR3 region has the DNA TGTGCCAGCAGCTTAGATAACAGGGGGTATGGCTACACCTTC. V and J are TRBV13 and TRBJ1-2, with TRBD1 matching over 8 bases. CDR3 size: 14 residues. CDR1 PRHDT and CDR2 FYEKMQ come from the germline V gene (reference sequence). V shed 1 base, J shed 5 bases, and the junction held 3 bases outside the gene matches. The entire variable domain, with the rest obtained from reference TRBV13 and TRBJ1-2, is as follows: AAGVIQSPRHLIKEKRETATLKCYPIPRHDTVYWYQQGPGQDPQFLISFYEKMQSDKGSIPDRFSAQQFSDYHSELNMSSLELGDSALYFCASSLDNRGYGYTFGSGTRLTVV.

The rearrangement links TRBV28 to TRBJ2-6; no reliable D call. Germline CDR1 reads MDHEN; CDR2 reads SYDVKM. V was shortened by 2 bases and J by 0 bases, with 5 bases between the two germline ends. CDR3 length equals 15 residues. CDR3 nucleotides: TGTGCCAGCAGTTTACCCGTCTCTGGGGCCAACGTCCTGACTTTC. This encodes CASSLPVSGANVLTF.